Below, 29 T cell receptor beta chains from the same sample are listed, as sequenced in a study of regulatory T cells in long-lasting Graves disease. For TCR beta, libraries came from iRepertoire HTBI primers and Arm-PCR of CDR3 regions. Each CDR3 protein is one row after TCRdb ran MiXCR on the multiplex PCR reads. The sample lists about 540,000 distinct CDR3 sequences, approximately 15% occurring once. Time point of the sample: newly diagnosed GD, antithyroid drugs for less than 3 months. PBMCs provided the RNA from which the TCR library was made. The data also belong to a second study, concerning T cells in Graves' hyperthyroidism and ophthalmopathy.

The sequenced sample was peripheral blood mononuclear cells (PBMCs), obtained at new diagnosis, from a patient treated with antithyroid drugs. These receptors were collected from a man aged 30 to 39 with Graves disease.

On this clonotype itself: A read error is likely here: a far larger clone is one base away. The rearrangement uses TRBV28 and TRBJ2-7; D possibly corresponds to TRBD2 (5 bases). Germline CDR1 MDHEN, CDR2 SYDVKM. V was shortened by 5 bases and J by 4 bases, with 15 bases between the two germline ends. CDR3 length: 14 amino acids. CDR3 amino acids: CASSPSSGVYEQYF. DNA for the CDR3: TGTGCCAGCAGTCCCAGCAGCGGAGTATACGAGCAGTACTTC. The full variable domain, with the rest looked up from reference TRBV28 and TRBJ2-7, is DVKVTQSSRYLVKRTGEKVFLECVQDMDHENMFWYRQDPGLGLRLIYFSYDVKMKEKGDIPEGYSVSREKKERFSLILESASTNQTSMYLCASSPSSGVYEQYFGPGTRLTVT.

This clonotype was detected many times. The chain recombines TRBV20-1 with TRBJ1-1, with D possibly being TRBD1 (6 bases). Germline values: CDR1 DFQATT, CDR2 SNEGSKA (reference sequence). The CDR3 is 16 amino acids. Trimming left V 4 bases short and J 0 bases short, with 18 bases between. The CDR3 sequence: CSAKSQQGVMNTEAFF. CDR3 DNA sequence: TGCAGTGCTAAAAGCCAACAGGGCGTCATGAACACTGAAGCTTTCTTT.

The table lists this clonotype with many counts. The chain couples TRBV6-1 to TRBJ1-4; the match to TRBD1 covers 10 bases. The ends lost 3 bases at V and 7 bases at J; junction bases unmatched: 5. The CDR3 has 15 amino acids. CDR1 is MNHNS and CDR2 is SASEGT in the germline V gene. The CDR3 nucleotides are TGTGCCAGCAGTGAGTCCGGGACAGGGGCTGAAAAACTGTTTTTT. It yields the protein CASSESGTGAEKLFF.

V gene TRBV28 combines with J gene TRBJ1-2, with 7 bases fitting TRBD1. Germline assignment: CDR1 MDHEN and CDR2 SYDVKM. The CDR3 spans 15 residues. V was clipped by 8 bases and J by 0 bases; unmatched bases: 9. The CDR3 DNA reads TGTGCCAGCCATTTTACAGGGGAAGCTAACTATGGCTACACCTTC. It encodes CASHFTGEANYGYTF.

Ten or more counts support this clonotype. V usage is TRBV11-2 and J usage is TRBJ2-1; no clear D gene. The CDR3 extends over 13 amino acids. The germline V gene has CDR1 SGHAT and CDR2 FQNNGV. Trimming left V 7 bases short and J 6 bases short, with 13 bases between. CDR3 residues: CASNPEPGNEQFF. The CDR3 nucleotides are TGTGCCAGCAACCCTGAGCCGGGCAATGAGCAGTTCTTC.

This chain's CDR3 is CASSFLDSEGTEAFF. In DNA form, the CDR3 reads TGTGCCAGTAGTTTCTTGGACAGCGAGGGCACTGAAGCTTTCTTT. The J gene is TRBJ1-1, the V gene TRBV19, with D tentatively TRBD1 (6 bases). Trimming took off 5 bases at V and 4 bases at J, with 17 bases between the two ends. The CDR3 is 15 amino acids. Germline-derived CDR1 and CDR2 are LNHDA and SQIVND (reference sequence).

This clonotype was detected ten times or more. V usage is TRBV27 and J usage is TRBJ2-3; no clear D gene. The CDR3 totals 13 residues. The V end lost 5 bases, the J end lost 8 bases, and 14 bases lay between the germline ends. Germline V gene sequence: CDR1 MNHEY, CDR2 SMNVEV (reference sequence). CDR3 bases: TGTGCCAGCAGTCTCCCCCCGCCGGGTACGCAGTATTTT. It specifies CASSLPPPGTQYF.

About this clonotype itself: Just one base apart from a much larger clone, this may be a read error. The V and J genes are TRBV10-3 and TRBJ2-1, with D perhaps matching TRBD2 (6 bases). The CDR3 totals 13 residues. Germline CDR1 reads ENHRY; CDR2 reads SYGVKD. V was pared by 2 bases and J by 9 bases, with 11 bases between. The CDR3 is CAISEGGRAEQFF. DNA for the CDR3: TGTGCCATCAGTGAGGGAGGGAGAGCTGAGCAGTTCTTC.

With respect to this clonotype: This may be a read error: a much more frequent sequence differs by one nucleotide. The chain combines TRBV7-2 with TRBJ2-5; 9 bases map to TRBD2. CDR1 and CDR2 from the germline V gene are SGHTA and FQGNSA. The CDR3 runs to 13 residues. The CDR3 DNA reads as TGTGCCGGCAGGCGGGGGGGGGGGGAGACCCAGTACTTC. Amino acids: CAGRRGGGETQYF.

The chain links TRBV28 to TRBJ1-1, with TRBD1 matching 8 bases. The germline V gene encodes CDR1 MDHEN and CDR2 SYDVKM. The CDR3 is 15 amino acids. V lost 7 bases to trimming and J lost 3 bases; unmatched junction nucleotides: 10. The DNA for the CDR3 is TGTGCCAGCATGGGGCCGGGGACAGGACACACTGAAGCTTTCTTT. This translates into CASMGPGTGHTEAFF.

The CDR3 protein is CASSPFPDSQETQYF. The CDR3, as DNA: TGTGCCAGCTCACCATTCCCGGACAGTCAAGAGACCCAGTACTTC. The chain has TRBV18 and TRBJ2-5; possible D gene TRBD1, 6 bases. Germline V gene lookup returns CDR1 KGHSH and CDR2 LQKENI. V dropped 2 bases and J dropped 2 bases, with 12 bases sitting between them. The CDR3 contains 15 residues.

This clonotype came up many times. This chain joins TRBV6-2 or TRBV6-3 and TRBJ2-4, with 14 bases aligning to TRBD2. The CDR3 extends over 12 amino acids. Trimming cost V 5 bases and J 14 bases; bases outside gene matches: 2. CDR1 is MNHEY, CDR2 SVGEGT, per germline. The CDR3: CASSGTSGSKYF. For the CDR3, the DNA is TGTGCCAGCAGTGGGACTAGCGGGAGCAAGTACTTC.

This clonotype occurred a few times. The rearrangement joins TRBV6-1 to TRBJ2-1, with 7 bases aligning to TRBD1. Germline V gives CDR1 MNHNS, CDR2 SASEGT. The V segment lost 6 bases and the J segment 0 bases; nucleotides outside the gene matches: 5. CDR3 size: 15 residues. CDR3 in DNA: TGTGCCAGCAGCCGAGGGGGCTACTCCTACAATGAGCAGTTCTTC. It yields the protein CASSRGGYSYNEQFF.

This clonotype showed up just a few times. The J gene is TRBJ1-1, the V gene TRBV29-1; D ambiguous. This CDR3 region has 17 residues. Looked up from germline, CDR1 is SQVTM and CDR2 is ANQGSEA. Deletions cut 0 bases from V and 1 base from J, with 18 bases between. CDR3 region: CSVEDLQQFRENTEAFF. The CDR3 DNA follows: TGCAGCGTTGAAGATCTTCAGCAGTTCCGAGAGAACACTGAAGCTTTCTTT.

As regards this clonotype: A much larger clone lies one base from this, so it may be a read error. The chain uses TRBV2 and TRBJ2-7; 9 bases fit TRBD1. CDR3 length: 13 residues. V dropped 7 bases and J dropped 3; count of bases not matched to a gene: 4. Per germline, CDR1 SNHLY and CDR2 FYNNEI. The CDR3 DNA sequence: TGTGCCAGCATGGGGGACAGGGTCTACGAGCAGTACTTC. Its translation: CASMGDRVYEQYF.

The V call is TRBV25-1, the J call TRBJ1-1; D perhaps matches TRBD1 (5 bases). The CDR3 length is 15 residues. The germline gives CDR1 MGHDK, CDR2 SYGVNS. Trimming cost V 4 bases and J 1 base, with 13 bases left between them. Written as DNA, the CDR3 is TGTGCCAGCAGTGGACCAGGGTGGGGGAACACTGAAGCTTTCTTT. It specifies CASSGPGWGNTEAFF.

This clonotype turned up a few times. The chain carries TRBV24-1 and TRBJ2-2, with D perhaps TRBD1 or TRBD2 (5 bases each). Per germline, CDR1 KGHDR and CDR2 SFDVKD. The germline V and J ends were trimmed by 5 bases and 7 bases, with 16 bases remaining between them. The CDR3 covers 15 residues. The CDR3 region has the DNA TGTGCCACCAGTGGATGGGGACCGACGGGCGGGGAGCTGTTTTTT. It is translated as CATSGWGPTGGELFF.

This clonotype was detected only a few times. This chain links TRBV29-1 with TRBJ2-3; D may be TRBD1 or TRBD2 (5 bases each). The length of the CDR3 is 14 residues. Trimming left V 6 bases short and J 1 base short, with 14 bases between. Germline loops: CDR1 SQVTM, CDR2 ANQGSEA. The CDR3 nucleotides are TGCAGCGTCGCTTTTGGGGGACGCACAGATACGCAGTATTTT. Protein sequence: CSVAFGGRTDTQYF.

This clonotype was picked up a small number of times. V usage is TRBV6-2 or TRBV6-3 and J usage is TRBJ2-1, with 12 nucleotides matching TRBD2. Germline-derived CDR1 and CDR2 are MNHEY and SVGEGT. The CDR3 is made up of 15 amino acids. The J segment lost 7 bases and the V segment lost 5 bases, leaving 6 bases of the junction unmatched. The CDR3 coding sequence is TGTGCCAGCAGTGACACCCTAGCGGGAGGGAATGAGCAGTTCTTC. Its protein product is CASSDTLAGGNEQFF.

This clonotype was counted ten times or more. The chain combines TRBV10-3 with TRBJ2-5, with 9 bases that match TRBD1. This CDR3 spans 14 amino acids. The germline V gene has CDR1 ENHRY and CDR2 SYGVKD. The V gene end was trimmed by 4 bases and the J gene end by 2 bases; junction bases not matched to a gene: 2. CDR3 sequence reads: CAISVDRGQETQYF. CDR3 in DNA: TGTGCCATCAGTGTCGACAGGGGGCAAGAGACCCAGTACTTC.

This clonotype has only a few counts. This is likely an artifact of a read error, given a far larger clone one base away. The conserved phenylalanine or tryptophan is not found at the CDR3 terminus, so this likely reflects a read error. This chain connects TRBV7-9 to TRBJ2-5, with D uncertain. V lost 1 base, J lost 6 bases, and 0 bases lay in between. This CDR3 is 10 amino acids long. CDR1 is SEHNR, CDR2 FQNEAQ, per germline (reference sequence). CDR3 coding DNA: TGTGCCAGCAGCTTAGAGACCCAGTACTCC. This codes for CASSLETQYS.

Only a few counts were recorded for this clonotype. This sequence joins TRBV29-1 and TRBJ2-7; 8 positions agree with TRBD2. The J segment lost 4 bases and the V segment lost 6 bases, leaving 11 bases of the junction unmatched. Germline V gene data show CDR1 as SQVTM and CDR2 as ANQGSEA. This CDR3 comprises 14 residues. The CDR3 region has the DNA TGCAGCGTCGGACAACTAGCGGTGTGTTACGAGCAGTACTTC. Amino acids: CSVGQLAVCYEQYF.

This clonotype appeared many times. The chain links TRBV6-1 to TRBJ1-2; D remains unclear. Trimming took off 2 bases at V and 0 bases at J, with 10 bases between the two ends. The CDR3 contains 15 residues. Germline-derived CDR1 and CDR2 are MNHNS and SASEGT. The CDR3 DNA follows: TGTGCCAGCAGTGAACTCTGGGGTTCTAACTATGGCTACACCTTC. Its translation: CASSELWGSNYGYTF.

In regard to this clonotype: A much more abundant neighbour one base away suggests this may be a read error. V and J are TRBV6-2 or TRBV6-3 and TRBJ2-2, with D perhaps assigned TRBD1 or TRBD2 (5 bases each). Germline V gene sequence: CDR1 MNHEY, CDR2 SVGEGT. The V end lost 5 bases, the J end lost 10 bases, and 17 bases lay between the germline ends. This CDR3 is 14 amino acids long. CDR3 loop: CASSPLPGPEELFF. The DNA for the CDR3 is TGTGCCAGCAGTCCCCTCCCGGGGCCCGAGGAGCTGTTTTTT.

The chain recombines TRBV20-1 with TRBJ2-5; 11 nucleotides agree with TRBD2. V lost 6 bases, J lost 1 base, and 4 bases stayed unmatched. This CDR3 comprises 14 residues. Germline CDR1 is DFQATT and CDR2 is SNEGSKA (reference sequence). The CDR3 protein is CSAVAGGTQETQYF. In nucleotides, the CDR3 is TGCAGTGCGGTAGCGGGAGGGACCCAAGAGACCCAGTACTTC.

This clonotype appeared many times. This chain uses TRBV9 with TRBJ2-1, with no clear D. The germline V gene has CDR1 SGDLS and CDR2 YYNGEE. The CDR3 has 16 residues. Trimming pared 4 bases from V and 0 bases from J, leaving 14 bases between. The CDR3: CASSHPLASSYNEQFF. The CDR3 coding sequence is TGTGCCAGCAGCCACCCCCTCGCTAGCTCCTACAATGAGCAGTTCTTC.

This clonotype has more than one count but fewer than ten. The chain joins TRBV30 to TRBJ2-3, with D unclear. Trimming removed 2 bases at V and 5 bases at J, with 5 bases between. This CDR3 region has 11 residues. Germline-derived CDR1 and CDR2 are GTSNPN and SVGIG (reference sequence). The CDR3: CAWSPLDTQYF. CDR3 DNA: TGTGCCTGGAGTCCCTTAGATACGCAGTATTTT.

Only a few counts were recorded for this clonotype. This chain uses TRBV5-4 with TRBJ2-3; D possibly uses TRBD1 or TRBD2 (5 bases each). V shed 4 bases and J shed 8 bases, with 20 bases lying between them. Germline lookup yields CDR1 SGHNT and CDR2 YYREEE (reference sequence). The CDR3 spans 15 residues. The CDR3 DNA follows: TGTGCCAGCAGCCACCTAAACCCACGGGGCGGTACGCAGTATTTT. This encodes CASSHLNPRGGTQYF.

Only one count was recorded for this clonotype. The chain combines TRBV3-1 with TRBJ1-6; tentatively, D is TRBD1 (6 bases). V shed 1 base and J shed 13 bases, with 11 bases lying between them. CDR3 length: 13 residues. Germline V gives CDR1 LGHDT, CDR2 YNNKEL (reference sequence). The CDR3 nucleotides read TGTGCCAGCAGCCAAGGCAGGGGAAATCCCCTCCACTTT. It is translated as CASSQGRGNPLHF. The whole variable domain, filled in from reference TRBV3-1 and TRBJ1-6, reads DTAVSQTPKYLVTQMGNDKSIKCEQNLGHDTMYWYKQDSKKFLKIMFSYNNKELIINETVPNRFSPKSPDKAHLNLHINSLELGDSAVYFCASSQGRGNPLHFGNGTRLTVT.